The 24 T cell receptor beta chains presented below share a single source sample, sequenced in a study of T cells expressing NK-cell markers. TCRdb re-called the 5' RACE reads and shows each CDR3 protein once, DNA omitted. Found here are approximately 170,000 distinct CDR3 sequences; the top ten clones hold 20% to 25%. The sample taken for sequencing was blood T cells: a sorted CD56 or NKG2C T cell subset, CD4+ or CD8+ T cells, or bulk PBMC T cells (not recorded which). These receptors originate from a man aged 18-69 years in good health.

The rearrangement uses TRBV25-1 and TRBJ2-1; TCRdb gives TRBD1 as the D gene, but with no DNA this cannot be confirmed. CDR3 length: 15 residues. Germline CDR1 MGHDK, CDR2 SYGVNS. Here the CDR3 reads CASSERTGAYNEQFF.

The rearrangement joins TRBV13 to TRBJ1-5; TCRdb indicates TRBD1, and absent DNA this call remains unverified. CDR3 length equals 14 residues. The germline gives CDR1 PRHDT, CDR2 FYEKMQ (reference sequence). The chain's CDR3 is CASSFGTGDQPQHF.

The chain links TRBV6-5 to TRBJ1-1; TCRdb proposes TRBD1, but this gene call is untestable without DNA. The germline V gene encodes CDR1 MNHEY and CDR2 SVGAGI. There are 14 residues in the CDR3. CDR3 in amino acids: CASSSIQGGTEAFF.

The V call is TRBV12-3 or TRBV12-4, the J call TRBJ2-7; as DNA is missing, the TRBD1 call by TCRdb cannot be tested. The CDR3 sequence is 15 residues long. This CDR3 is CASSISGQGYGEQYF.

The CDR3 loop is CSAPVDGSNTIYF. This chain connects TRBV20-1 to TRBJ1-3. Germline CDR1 is DFQATT and CDR2 is SNEGSKA (reference sequence). CDR3 length: 13 residues.

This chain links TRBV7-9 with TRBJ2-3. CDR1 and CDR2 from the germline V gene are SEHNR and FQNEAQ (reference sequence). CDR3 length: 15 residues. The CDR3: CASSFLTSRPDTQYF. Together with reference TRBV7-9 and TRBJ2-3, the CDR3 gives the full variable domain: DTGVSQNPRHKITKRGQNVTFRCDPISEHNRLYWYRQTLGQGPEFLTYFQNEAQLEKSRLLSDRFSAERPKGSFSTLEIQRTEQGDSAMYLCASSFLTSRPDTQYFGPGTRLTVL.

CDR3 in amino acids: CASSEVGGLKFSTDTQYF. The chain has TRBV2 and TRBJ2-3; as DNA is missing, the TRBD1 call by TCRdb cannot be tested. Germline V gene lookup returns CDR1 SNHLY and CDR2 FYNNEI. This CDR3 contains 18 residues.

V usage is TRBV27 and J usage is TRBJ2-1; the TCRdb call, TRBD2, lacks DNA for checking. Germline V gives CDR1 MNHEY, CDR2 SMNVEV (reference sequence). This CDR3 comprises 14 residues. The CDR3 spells CASSFIGAANEQFF.

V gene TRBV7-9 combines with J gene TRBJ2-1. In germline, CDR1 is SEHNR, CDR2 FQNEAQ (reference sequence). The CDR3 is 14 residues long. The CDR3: CASSLDGLYNEQFF.

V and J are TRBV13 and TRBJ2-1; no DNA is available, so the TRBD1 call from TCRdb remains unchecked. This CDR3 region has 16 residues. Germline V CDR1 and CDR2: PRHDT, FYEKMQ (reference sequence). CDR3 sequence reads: CASSPSTGTKMNEQFF.

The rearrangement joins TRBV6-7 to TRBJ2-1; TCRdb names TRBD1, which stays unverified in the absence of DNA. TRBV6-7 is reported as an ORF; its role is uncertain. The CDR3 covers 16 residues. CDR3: CASSHSGQGFYNEQFF.

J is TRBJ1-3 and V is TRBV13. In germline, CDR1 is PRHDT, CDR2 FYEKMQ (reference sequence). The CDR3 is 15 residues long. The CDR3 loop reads CASSLFRQAGNTIYF.

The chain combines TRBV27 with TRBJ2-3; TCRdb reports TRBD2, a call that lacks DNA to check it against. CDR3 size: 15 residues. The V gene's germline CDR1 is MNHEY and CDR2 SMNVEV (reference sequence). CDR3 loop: CASNPGASDTDTQYF.

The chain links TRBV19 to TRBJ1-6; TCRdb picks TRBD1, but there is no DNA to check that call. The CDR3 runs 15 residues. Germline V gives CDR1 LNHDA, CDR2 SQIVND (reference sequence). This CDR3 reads CASSAGTVLNSPLHF.

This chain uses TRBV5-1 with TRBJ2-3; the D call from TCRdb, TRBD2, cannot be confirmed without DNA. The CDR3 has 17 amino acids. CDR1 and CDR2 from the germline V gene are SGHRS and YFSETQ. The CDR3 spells CASSPIAGGRFGDTQYF.

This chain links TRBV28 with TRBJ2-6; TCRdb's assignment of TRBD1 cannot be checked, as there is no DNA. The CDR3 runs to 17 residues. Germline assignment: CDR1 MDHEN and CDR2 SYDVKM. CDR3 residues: CASSFETAHSGANVLTF.

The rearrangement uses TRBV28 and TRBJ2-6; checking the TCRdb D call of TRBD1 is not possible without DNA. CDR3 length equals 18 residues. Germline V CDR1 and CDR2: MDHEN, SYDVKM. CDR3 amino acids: CASSSLPGPNSGANVLTF.

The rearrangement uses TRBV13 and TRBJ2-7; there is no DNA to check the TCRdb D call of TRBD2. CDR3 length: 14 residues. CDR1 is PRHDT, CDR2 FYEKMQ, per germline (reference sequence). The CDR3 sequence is CASSVRTSGDVEYF.

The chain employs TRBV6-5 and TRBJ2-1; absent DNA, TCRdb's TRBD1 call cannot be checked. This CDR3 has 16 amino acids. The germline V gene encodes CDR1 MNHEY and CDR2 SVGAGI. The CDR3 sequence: CASSYSPPGSGGEQFF.

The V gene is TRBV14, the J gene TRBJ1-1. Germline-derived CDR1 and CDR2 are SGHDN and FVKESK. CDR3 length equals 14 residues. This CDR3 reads CASSPGNGNTEAFF.

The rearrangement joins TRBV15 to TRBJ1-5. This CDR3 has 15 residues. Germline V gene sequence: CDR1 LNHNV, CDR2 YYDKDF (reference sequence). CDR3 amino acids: CATSRGGKSNQPQHF. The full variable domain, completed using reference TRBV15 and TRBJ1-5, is DAMVIQNPRYQVTQFGKPVTLSCSQTLNHNVMYWYQQKSSQAPKLLFHYYDKDFNNEADTPDNFQSRRPNTSFCFLDIRSPGLGDTAMYLCATSRGGKSNQPQHFGDGTRLSIL.

CDR3 in amino acids: CASSREQGAGYEQYF. The rearrangement links TRBV14 to TRBJ2-7; the D call of TRBD1 rests on TCRdb alone, since no DNA is present to check it. Germline CDR1 is SGHDN and CDR2 is FVKESK. There are 15 residues in the CDR3.

This CDR3 is CASSQIRTTVSTDTQYF. The chain employs TRBV4-2 and TRBJ2-3; there is no DNA to check the TCRdb D call of TRBD1. The CDR3 length is 17 residues. Germline V gene lookup returns CDR1 LGHNA and CDR2 YNFKEQ.

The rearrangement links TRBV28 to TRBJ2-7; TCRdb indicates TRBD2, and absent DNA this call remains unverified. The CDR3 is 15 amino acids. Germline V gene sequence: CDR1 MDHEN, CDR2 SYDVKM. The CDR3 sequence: CASSLRTSNFDEQYF.